Listed here are 28 T cell receptor beta chains from one sample, sequenced in a study of cytomegalovirus exposure and HLA in healthy donors listed by TCRdb under 2017. Library preparation was by the immunoSEQ multiplex PCR assay. For the multiplex PCR, a mixture combining 60 forward primers for TCR Vbeta segments and 13 reverse primers for TCR Jbeta segments was used. Drawn from immuneACCESS, this table holds only the in-frame rearrangements with V and J called that TCRdb kept. Clones are partly lost; checked studies trace under half to an unresolved V gene and leave the rest unexplained. Here the sample has approximately 150,000 clones; more than 80% occur a single time. The ten top clones hold approximately 5% of the sample. The sample consisted of PBMCs. The receptors stem from a woman aged 18-35 years in good health and CMV-seropositive.

This rearrangement joins TRBV6-1 to TRBJ1-2; 7 bases are a match to TRBD1. Germline loops: CDR1 MNHNS, CDR2 SASEGT. The CDR3 spans 14 residues. V was pared by 0 bases and J by 11 bases, with 9 bases of the junction left unmatched. CDR3 region: CASSEALPGQIYTF. In DNA, the CDR3 is TGTGCCAGCAGTGAAGCACTACCGGGACAGATATACACCTTC.

The chain combines TRBV28 with TRBJ1-2; the match to TRBD1 covers 7 bases. The CDR3 runs 14 residues. The germline CDR1 and CDR2 sequences are MDHEN and SYDVKM. V trimming: 7 bases; J trimming: 8 bases; junction bases outside the gene matches: 13. In DNA form, the CDR3 reads TGTGCCAGCACCCCCTTAGGGGGCGCGGGGGGCTACACCTTC. Translated: CASTPLGGAGGYTF.

The chain employs TRBV5-6 and TRBJ2-5; 12 bases align to TRBD2. Per the germline V gene, CDR1 is SGHDT and CDR2 is YYEEEE. V trimming: 4 bases; J trimming: 6 bases; junction bases outside the gene matches: 7. This CDR3 region has 15 residues. The CDR3 sequence: CASSQTSGGKQTQYF. In DNA form, the CDR3 reads TGTGCCAGCAGCCAAACTAGCGGGGGGAAGCAGACCCAGTACTTC. The variable domain in full, with the rest retrieved from reference TRBV5-6 and TRBJ2-5, is DAGVTQSPTHLIKTRGQQVTLRCSPKSGHDTVSWYQQALGQGPQFIFQYYEEEERQRGNFPDRFSGHQFPNYSSELNVNALLLGDSALYLCASSQTSGGKQTQYFGPGTRLLVL.

The J gene is TRBJ1-1, the V gene TRBV5-6, with D possibly being TRBD1 (5 bases). V lost 2 bases and J 4 bases, leaving 12 bases between the germline ends. This CDR3 comprises 14 residues. Germline CDR1 SGHDT, CDR2 YYEEEE. This chain's CDR3 is CASSLPRVGTEAFF. CDR3 in DNA: TGTGCCAGCAGCTTACCCAGGGTGGGCACTGAAGCTTTCTTT.

The chain combines TRBV13 with TRBJ2-5; TRBD1 matches 12 bases. The J call may be incorrect, as the DNA end agrees better with TRBJ2-7. This CDR3 contains 20 residues. Germline V gene sequence: CDR1 PRHDT, CDR2 FYEKMQ (reference sequence). The CDR3 coding sequence is TGTGCCAGCATGCAATCCTACGCTGGGACAGGGGGCGATAGGTCCTACGAGCAGTACTTC. Residues: CASMQSYAGTGGDRSYEQYF.

The chain's CDR3 is CASSVGTGYGYTF. The CDR3 DNA follows: TGTGCCAGCAGCGTCGGGACAGGCTATGGCTACACCTTC. The J gene is TRBJ1-2, the V gene TRBV9, with 8 nucleotides matching TRBD1. The germline CDR1 and CDR2 sequences are SGDLS and YYNGEE. V trimming: 2 bases; J trimming: 4 bases; junction bases outside the gene matches: 1. The CDR3 spans 13 residues.

The chain links TRBV29-1 to TRBJ1-1, with D unresolved. The CDR3 length is 13 residues. Germline-derived CDR1 and CDR2 are SQVTM and ANQGSEA. The V and J ends lost 4 bases and 4 bases respectively, with 13 bases between them. CDR3 in amino acids: CSVGDRESTEAFF. As DNA, the CDR3 is TGCAGCGTTGGAGATAGAGAGAGCACTGAAGCTTTCTTT.

The chain joins TRBV6-5 to TRBJ1-6; a weak D match, TRBD1 (6 bases). Deletions cut 2 bases from V and 7 bases from J, with 15 bases between. Per germline, CDR1 MNHEY and CDR2 SVGAGI. The CDR3 length is 16 residues. DNA of the CDR3: TGTGCCAGCAGTTACGCCCGTGGACAGACGAATTCACCCCTCCACTTT. This translates into CASSYARGQTNSPLHF.

V gene TRBV27 combines with J gene TRBJ1-1, with D possibly matching TRBD1 (6 bases). CDR1 MNHEY and CDR2 SMNVEV come from the germline V gene (reference sequence). The CDR3 loop spans 14 amino acids. V gave up 5 bases and J gave up 2 bases, with 12 bases separating them. Written as DNA, the CDR3 is TGTGCCAGCAGTGGCAGGGGAACAAACACTGAAGCTTTCTTT. Its protein product is CASSGRGTNTEAFF.

This clone was counted a few times. DNA of the CDR3: TGTGCCAGCTCACCTCCCGGGACAGGGGTTGTGAACACTGAAGCTTTCTTT. Protein product: CASSPPGTGVVNTEAFF. This chain connects TRBV18 to TRBJ1-1; 10 bases map to TRBD1. The trim removed 3 bases at V and 0 bases at J, leaving 7 bases unmatched. Germline-derived CDR1 and CDR2 are KGHSH and LQKENI. The CDR3 length is 17 residues.

J is TRBJ1-1 and V is TRBV5-6, with D uncertain. V lost 4 bases and J 10 bases, leaving 14 bases between the germline ends. CDR1 and CDR2 from the germline V gene are SGHDT and YYEEEE. The CDR3 is made up of 12 amino acids. CDR3 sequence: CASSPAGVGAFF. CDR3 coding DNA: TGTGCCAGCAGCCCGGCCGGGGTAGGAGCTTTCTTT. The full variable domain, rest sourced from reference TRBV5-6 and TRBJ1-1, is DAGVTQSPTHLIKTRGQQVTLRCSPKSGHDTVSWYQQALGQGPQFIFQYYEEEERQRGNFPDRFSGHQFPNYSSELNVNALLLGDSALYLCASSPAGVGAFFGQGTRLTVV.

The chain joins TRBV10-3 to TRBJ2-7, with 9 nucleotides matching TRBD1. The trim removed 2 bases at V and 2 bases at J, leaving 1 base unmatched. The CDR3 has 14 residues. CDR1 is ENHRY, CDR2 SYGVKD, per germline. In nucleotides, the CDR3 is TGTGCCATCAGTGAGGACAGGGGGACCTACGAGCAGTACTTC. It is translated as CAISEDRGTYEQYF.

This chain links TRBV18 with TRBJ1-1, with 8 bases aligning to TRBD1. Germline trimming cut 1 base from V and 3 bases from J; bases unmatched to any gene: 7. Looked up from germline, CDR1 is KGHSH and CDR2 is LQKENI. The CDR3 has 16 amino acids. CDR3 amino acids: CASSPLGQDEYTEAFF. CDR3 in DNA: TGTGCCAGCTCACCACTGGGACAGGACGAATACACTGAAGCTTTCTTT.

V gene TRBV2 combines with J gene TRBJ2-7, with D possibly being TRBD1 (5 bases). The CDR3 has 13 residues. With 7 bases removed from V and 6 bases from J, the gap between germline ends came to 16 bases. CDR1 and CDR2 from the germline V gene are SNHLY and FYNNEI. The CDR3 DNA reads as TGTGCCAGCAACTACCAACAGGCGTCCGAGCAGTACTTC. This gives the protein CASNYQQASEQYF.

This chain connects TRBV5-6 to TRBJ2-1, with 12 bases fitting TRBD2. The CDR3 has 16 amino acids. CDR1 and CDR2 from the germline V gene are SGHDT and YYEEEE. V shed 4 bases and J 2 bases; nucleotides not matched to a gene: 4. DNA of the CDR3: TGTGCCAGCAGCAGGGGACTAGCGGGCCCCTACAATGAGCAGTTCTTC. Protein: CASSRGLAGPYNEQFF.

The V call is TRBV15, the J call TRBJ2-1, with TRBD2 identical over 9 bases. V dropped 1 base and J dropped 7; count of bases not matched to a gene: 11. CDR3 length equals 17 residues. Germline-derived CDR1 and CDR2 are LNHNV and YYDKDF (reference sequence). CDR3 region: CATSRGLTGGGANEQFF. The CDR3 DNA sequence: TGTGCCACCAGCAGAGGTTTGACGGGCGGGGGGGCGAATGAGCAGTTCTTC.

This chain uses TRBV4-2 with TRBJ2-5, with TRBD2 identical over 11 bases. This CDR3 comprises 23 residues. J gave up 1 base and V 1 base, and 23 bases lay outside the gene matches. The germline CDR1 and CDR2 sequences are LGHNA and YNFKEQ. The CDR3 loop is CASSQAGFFVLAGAPNSQETQYF. CDR3 DNA: TGTGCCAGCAGCCAAGCTGGTTTTTTTGTACTAGCGGGGGCCCCCAACTCCCAAGAGACCCAGTACTTC.

The chain carries TRBV5-1 and TRBJ2-1, with TRBD1 identical over 7 bases. The CDR3 sequence is 16 residues long. J was trimmed by 0 bases and V by 4 bases; bases with no gene match: 7. Looked up from germline, CDR1 is SGHRS and CDR2 is YFSETQ. CDR3 region: CASSNKQGSSYNEQFF. The DNA for the CDR3 is TGCGCCAGCAGCAATAAACAGGGGAGCTCCTACAATGAGCAGTTCTTC.

This sequence joins TRBV7-3 and TRBJ2-1; 7 bases align to TRBD2. CDR3 length equals 13 residues. Germline lookup yields CDR1 SGHTA and CDR2 FQGTGA. Trimming removed 2 bases from V and 8 bases from J; junction bases left unmatched: 3. Here the CDR3 reads CASSLGRGDEQFF. The CDR3 DNA follows: TGTGCCAGCAGCTTAGGGAGGGGTGATGAGCAGTTCTTC.

This sequence joins TRBV7-2 and TRBJ2-5; 8 positions match TRBD2. The CDR3 has 15 residues. J lost 9 bases, V lost 0 bases, and 9 bases had no gene match. The germline V gene encodes CDR1 SGHTA and CDR2 FQGNSA. CDR3 amino acids: CASSLAGTHSGAQYF. The CDR3 nucleotides read TGTGCCAGCAGCTTAGCCGGGACCCATAGCGGGGCCCAGTACTTC.

The chain uses TRBV5-1 and TRBJ1-3; TRBD1 might be the D (6 bases). The V end was cut by 1 base, the J end by 0 bases, with 11 bases between. The CDR3 loop spans 16 amino acids. CDR1 and CDR2 from the germline V gene are SGHRS and YFSETQ. The CDR3 sequence is CASSLSRGISGNTIYF. The CDR3 nucleotides are TGCGCCAGCAGCTTGAGTAGGGGGATCTCTGGAAACACCATATATTTT. Combining the CDR3 with reference TRBV5-1 and TRBJ1-3 gives the whole variable domain KAGVTQTPRYLIKTRGQQVTLSCSPISGHRSVSWYQQTPGQGLQFLFEYFSETQRNKGNFPGRFSGRQFSNSRSEMNVSTLELGDSALYLCASSLSRGISGNTIYFGEGSWLTVV.

The chain recombines TRBV5-4 with TRBJ1-2; 11 bases fit TRBD1. Germline values: CDR1 SGHNT, CDR2 YYREEE (reference sequence). With V trimmed by 0 bases and J by 7 bases, 8 bases remained unmatched. The CDR3 is 16 amino acids. The CDR3 region has the DNA TGTGCCAGCAGCTTGGCAAGGACAGGGGGCCTGGGTGGCTACACCTTC. As protein: CASSLARTGGLGGYTF.

This rearrangement joins TRBV7-2 to TRBJ2-5; 12 nucleotides match TRBD2. The length of the CDR3 is 16 residues. After removal of 0 bases from V and 5 bases from J, the junction contained 4 bases not matched to a gene. Germline V gene data show CDR1 as SGHTA and CDR2 as FQGNSA. In nucleotides, the CDR3 is TGTGCCAGCAGCTTAGCTGGACTAGCGGGGCGCGAGACCCAGTACTTC. Translating it yields CASSLAGLAGRETQYF. The full variable domain, with the rest looked up from reference TRBV7-2 and TRBJ2-5, is GAGVSQSPSNKVTEKGKDVELRCDPISGHTALYWYRQSLGQGLEFLIYFQGNSAPDKSGLPSDRFSAERTGGSVSTLTIQRTQQEDSAVYLCASSLAGLAGRETQYFGPGTRLLVL.

A few counts support this clone. V gene TRBV19 combines with J gene TRBJ2-1; TRBD2 matches 11 bases. CDR1 and CDR2 (germline): LNHDA, SQIVND (reference sequence). This CDR3 contains 16 residues. The V segment lost 5 bases and the J segment 4 bases; nucleotides outside the gene matches: 7. CDR3 sequence: CASSSMTSGAYNEQFF. The CDR3 DNA sequence: TGTGCCAGTAGTTCGATGACTAGCGGGGCTTACAATGAGCAGTTCTTC.

The genes are TRBV13 and TRBJ1-4; 8 bases align to TRBD1. CDR3 size: 15 residues. V shed 5 bases, J shed 6 bases, and the junction held 8 bases outside the gene matches. Per germline, CDR1 PRHDT and CDR2 FYEKMQ (reference sequence). The CDR3 here is CASSLRGHEDEKLFF. The CDR3 bases are TGTGCCAGCAGCCTCAGGGGGCATGAAGATGAAAAACTGTTTTTT. The entire variable domain, with the rest obtained from reference TRBV13 and TRBJ1-4, is as follows: AAGVIQSPRHLIKEKRETATLKCYPIPRHDTVYWYQQGPGQDPQFLISFYEKMQSDKGSIPDRFSAQQFSDYHSELNMSSLELGDSALYFCASSLRGHEDEKLFFGSGTQLSVL.

The gene calls are TRBV30 and TRBJ1-2, with 9 nucleotides matching TRBD1. The CDR3 runs to 14 residues. Per germline, CDR1 GTSNPN and CDR2 SVGIG (reference sequence). The V gene end was trimmed by 4 bases and the J gene end by 8 bases; junction bases not matched to a gene: 11. In DNA, the CDR3 is TGTGCCTGGACCCGGGACAGGGAGTATCGGGGCTACACCTTC. As protein: CAWTRDREYRGYTF.

The chain is built from TRBV4-1 and TRBJ2-5, with 11 bases aligning to TRBD1. The CDR3 has 16 residues. V was pared by 4 bases and J by 5 bases, with 9 bases of the junction left unmatched. Germline V gene sequence: CDR1 MGHRA, CDR2 YSYEKL. In DNA form, the CDR3 reads TGCGCCAGCAGCCGCCGGGACAGGGGGTTTGGTGAGACCCAGTACTTC. Residues: CASSRRDRGFGETQYF.

This clone is a singleton in its sample. The chain joins TRBV21-1 to TRBJ1-5; the table's D call TRBD1 went unverified against the DNA. TRBV21-1 is a pseudogene locus. There are 16 residues in the CDR3. CDR3 bases: TGTGCCAGCAGCAAGGTGTCGGCAGGGTGGTATCAGCCCCAGCATTTT. Amino acid sequence: CASSKVSAGWYQPQHF.